Listed here is a single T cell receptor beta chain. This clonotype was detected many times. No antigen is known for it. Base-call qualities are not available, and no considerably larger clone is one nucleotide away. Reading the germline V gene (reference sequence) gives CDR1 DFQATT and CDR2 SNEGSKA. Compared with germline, V lacks 4 bases and J lacks 0 bases; bases without a gene match: 2. CDR3 length: 13 amino acids, cysteine to phenylalanine. The sequence is cut down to CDR3 DNA, 39 bases in frame from base 1. This entry comes from a study of Graves' ophthalmopathy and Graves' hyperthyroidism (dated by TCRdb to about 2018). For the wider study: Peripheral blood was collected at initial diagnosis, before any treatment. The 100 or so discovery patients were divided at random into training and test sets in a 7:3 ratio. In more than 5 hyperthyroidism patients, the T-cell repertoire of thyroid tissue was compared with the T-cell repertoire of blood. After sampling, hyperthyroidism patients received methimazole starting at 30 mg daily, and ophthalmopathy patients received high-dose intravenous methylprednisolone. An independent validation cohort comprised some 19 hyperthyroidism patients and roughly 15 patients who later progressed from hyperthyroidism to ophthalmopathy. In total, 120 to 150 blood samples were TCR-sequenced: 40 to 45 ophthalmopathy, 80 or so hyperthyroidism and some 17 hyperthyroidism-to-ophthalmopathy patients. To explore V-J signatures that separate ophthalmopathy from hyperthyroidism, a discovery set of 95 to 100 patients was enrolled, consisting of about 45 with ophthalmopathy and roughly 59 with stable hyperthyroidism. To tell Graves' ophthalmopathy apart from Graves' hyperthyroidism, and to predict which patients would progress to ophthalmopathy, the study relied on TCR beta repertoire signatures. Overall results and qualifications from the work: Most expanded thyroid clonotypes with a frequency above 0.001 also appeared in blood, which suggests that blood repertoires may reflect the immune response in the thyroid. Sample size was not statistically predetermined, and group allocation was not concealed from the investigators. In validation, the model predicted ophthalmopathy progression with 55% to 71% sensitivity and around 72% specificity; 12 predicted patients were CT-confirmed with GO in a median of around 6.5 months. In cross-validation, the 13-signature model distinguished ophthalmopathy from stable hyperthyroidism with 87.88% sensitivity and approximately 81% specificity, while in the test set the corresponding values were about 79% and 69%.

Ophthalmopathy patients were characterized by moderately to severely active disease, a Clinical Activity Score of at least 3, a NOSPECS grade of at least 4, and a disease duration under 3 months. Anyone with other autoimmune diseases, uncontrolled infections, pregnancy or lactation was excluded from the study. Clinical symptoms, serum thyroxine, TRAb, thyroid ultrasound and orbital computed tomography formed the basis of the diagnosis. Ficoll-Paque density gradient centrifugation was used to isolate PBMCs from 8.5 to 10 ml of fresh peripheral blood. Trizol reagent was used to extract the total RNA, and its quality was then checked on an Agilent 2100 Bioanalyzer. For repertoire sequencing, the TCR beta CDR3 regions were amplified from RNA transcripts. HTBI primers and the Qiagen OneStep RT-PCR kit were used in a first-round RT-PCR, which was followed by a second-round multiplex PCR, size selection and purification. Libraries were sequenced paired-end with 100 bp reads on an Illumina HiSeq2000. The study's processing was this. SOAPnuke was used to process the reads, throwing out any read that had adapters, had uncalled bases, had a mean Phred below 15, or lacked an exact constant-primer or identifier match. COPE v1.2.5 was used to merge high-quality paired reads. Clonotypes were defined as unique nucleotide sequences and were aligned to IMGT TRB V, D and J references using MiTCR v1.1. Only V-J combinations with frequency above 0.0001 were analysed, covering 99% to 99.2% of repertoires. A TCR clonal expansion and chaos score per V-J combination was defined as the ratio of F50 clonal expansion to chaos observed in the TCRdist matrix. Welch's t-statistics and random forest were used to reduce the features to about a dozen V-J combinations, which were then used as input to a naive Bayes classifier. The Morisita-Horn index was used to measure how similar the thyroid and blood repertoires were. TCRdb applied fastp at Q25 and MiXCR to the public reads, then kept only in-frame beta chains. Each entry merges the rows of one CDR3 protein and shows their most common DNA and genes. These V and J calls rely on TCRdb rather than the paper's analysis. The sample table shows 350,000 to 400,000 distinct CDR3 sequences, and 15% to 20% are seen once. Together, the top ten hold around 1.5% of the sample.

The chain couples TRBV20-1 to TRBJ2-7, with 8 bases in between that match TRBD2. Sequenced material: peripheral blood. The sequence derives from a woman aged 18 to 35 with Graves' ophthalmopathy. Donor details come from another sample of the same person, matched by shared clones. The CDR3 here reads CSATTSGSYEQYF. The bases are TGCAGTGCTACTACTAGCGGCTCCTACGAGCAGTACTTC.